The 32 T cell receptor beta chains reported below all come from one sample, sequenced in a study of blood T cells in healthy people across ages. Using a J-beta primer mix together with a sample-barcoded 5' primer, a second PCR was run for about 6 to 12 cycles. In TCRdb, the 5' RACE reads were re-called with MiXCR into one record per CDR3 protein. Here the sample spans around 500,000 distinct CDR3 sequences, about 28% being singletons. The data also belong to a second study, concerning T cells of mothers and their children.

The sequencing sample was made of blood. Receptors originate from a boy aged 2 to 10 in good health.

This clonotype was picked up a small number of times. The CDR3, as DNA: TGTGCCTGGATAGGGGACAGGGTGAGATCTGGGGCCAACGTCCTGACTTTC. Translation: CAWIGDRVRSGANVLTF. The rearrangement joins TRBV30 to TRBJ2-6, with 9 positions matching TRBD1. Germline CDR1 is GTSNPN and CDR2 is SVGIG (reference sequence). The ends lost 4 bases at V and 1 base at J; junction bases unmatched: 8. The CDR3 spans 17 residues.

This clonotype was observed many times. This chain uses TRBV12-3 or TRBV12-4 with TRBJ1-2; weak D call: TRBD1 (5 bases). This CDR3 is built from 15 residues. The V end was cut by 6 bases, the J end by 1 base, with 15 bases between. The CDR3 loop is CASSPLMGGNYGYTF. The CDR3, as DNA: TGTGCCAGCAGCCCTCTGATGGGGGGTAACTATGGCTACACCTTC.

This clonotype was detected a few times. The V and J genes are TRBV29-1 and TRBJ2-5; 7 nucleotides align to TRBD2. The better agreement between TRBJ2-1 and the DNA end casts doubt on the J call. CDR3 length equals 14 residues. Germline V gene lookup returns CDR1 SQVTM and CDR2 ANQGSEA. The CDR3: CSVKLAGPYNEQFF. The CDR3 nucleotides read TGCAGCGTTAAGTTAGCGGGCCCCTACAATGAGCAGTTCTTC.

This clonotype has more than one count but fewer than ten. The rearrangement links TRBV20-1 to TRBJ2-1, with D hard to call. The CDR3 contains 12 residues. Trimming cost V 4 bases and J 1 base, with 5 bases left between them. From germline, CDR1 is DFQATT and CDR2 SNEGSKA (reference sequence). In DNA form, the CDR3 reads TGCAGTGCTAAAGGGTCCTACAATGAGCAGTTCTTC. Its protein product is CSAKGSYNEQFF.

About this clonotype: No conserved phenylalanine or tryptophan ends this CDR3, so it is likely a read error. The chain is built from TRBV7-8 and TRBJ1-1, with 10 positions matching TRBD1. V trimming: 5 bases; J trimming: 5 bases; junction bases outside the gene matches: 11. The V gene's germline CDR1 is SGHVS and CDR2 FQNEAQ. CDR3 length equals 16 residues. CDR3 nucleotide sequence: TGTGCCAGCAGCCAAACTTATCCGGGACAGGGGACTGAAGCTTTCCTT. This codes for CASSQTYPGQGTEAFL.

CDR3 DNA: TGTGCCAGCAGCTTATATGGTATGCCTGGCTACACCTTC. This gives the protein CASSLYGMPGYTF. The chain uses TRBV7-2 and TRBJ1-2; no definite D call. Germline values: CDR1 SGHTA, CDR2 FQGNSA. CDR3 length: 13 amino acids. With 2 bases removed from V and 7 bases from J, the gap between germline ends came to 11 bases.

Only a few counts were recorded for this clonotype. This chain uses TRBV5-1 with TRBJ2-3; D is perhaps TRBD2 (6 bases). Germline V gene data show CDR1 as SGHRS and CDR2 as YFSETQ. CDR3 length: 17 amino acids. Deletions cut 6 bases from V and 8 bases from J, with 28 bases between. The CDR3 loop is CASTLISRELRVRTQYF. The CDR3 coding sequence is TGCGCCAGCACCCTCATCTCCCGGGAGCTACGAGTCCGTACGCAGTATTTT.

This clonotype was observed once. CDR3 DNA sequence: TGTGCCAGCAGCTTGCGGACAGGGGAGGTGGCAGATACGCAGTATTTT. The encoded protein is CASSLRTGEVADTQYF. The V gene is TRBV9, the J gene TRBJ2-3; TRBD1 agrees at 9 bases. The germline CDR1 and CDR2 sequences are SGDLS and YYNGEE. Trimming took 4 bases from V and 4 from J; bases not matched to a gene: 10. This CDR3 has 16 amino acids. The whole variable domain, filled in from reference TRBV9 and TRBJ2-3, reads DSGVTQTPKHLITATGQRVTLRCSPRSGDLSVYWYQQSLDQGLQFLIQYYNGEERAKGNILERFSAQQFPDLHSELNLSSLELGDSALYFCASSLRTGEVADTQYFGPGTRLTVL.

The sample holds a few counts of this clonotype. The chain carries TRBV20-1 and TRBJ1-2; D is ambiguous. This CDR3 spans 13 amino acids. CDR1 and CDR2 from the germline V gene are DFQATT and SNEGSKA (reference sequence). Between the trimmed V and J ends, which lost 2 bases and 4 bases, there was a span of 11 bases. The CDR3 bases are TGCAGTGCTAGAACCACCGCTAGCTATGGCTACACCTTC. Translated: CSARTTASYGYTF.

There are a few counts of this clonotype. The chain recombines TRBV2 with TRBJ2-5, with 12 bases identical to TRBD2. The trim removed 4 bases at V and 5 bases at J, leaving 5 bases unmatched. Germline CDR1 is SNHLY and CDR2 is FYNNEI. This CDR3 is built from 15 residues. DNA for the CDR3: TGTGCCAGCAGTGGACTAGCGGGGGACAAGGAGACCCAGTACTTC. Translation gives CASSGLAGDKETQYF.

This clonotype was detected only a few times. V usage is TRBV20-1 and J usage is TRBJ2-1, with a tentative D call TRBD2 (6 bases). CDR1 is DFQATT, CDR2 SNEGSKA, per germline (reference sequence). The CDR3 consists of 14 residues. Trimming removed 3 bases at V and 0 bases at J, with 9 bases between. CDR3 loop: CSARRGSSYNEQFF. The DNA of the CDR3 is TGCAGTGCTAGGCGGGGTAGCTCCTACAATGAGCAGTTCTTC.

The chain is built from TRBV10-2 and TRBJ2-1; the match to TRBD2 covers 12 bases. J was trimmed by 9 bases and V by 6 bases; bases with no gene match: 6. The CDR3 sequence is 14 residues long. The germline CDR1 and CDR2 sequences are WSHSY and SAAADI. The DNA of the CDR3 is TGCGCCAGCAGCGTGACTAGCGGGAGAGGTGAGCAGTTCTTC. This gives the protein CASSVTSGRGEQFF.

The J gene is TRBJ1-2, the V gene TRBV7-9, with a weak D call TRBD1 (6 bases). The CDR3 consists of 16 residues. Germline V CDR1 and CDR2: SEHNR, FQNEAQ (reference sequence). V dropped 0 bases and J dropped 7 bases, with 18 bases sitting between them. The CDR3 region is CASSLAAGDGVFGYTF. In DNA form, the CDR3 reads TGTGCCAGCAGCTTAGCGGCAGGGGATGGTGTTTTTGGCTACACCTTC.

The V and J genes are TRBV28 and TRBJ2-7, with 8 bases matching TRBD1. CDR3 size: 16 residues. The germline CDR1 and CDR2 sequences are MDHEN and SYDVKM. The V segment lost 7 bases and the J segment 0 bases; nucleotides outside the gene matches: 11. The DNA for the CDR3 is TGTGCCAGCATTGCCCGGCCGGGACAGGTCTCCTACGAGCAGTACTTC. It is translated as CASIARPGQVSYEQYF.

This clonotype was seen a handful of times. This sequence joins TRBV7-9 and TRBJ1-4; no definite D call. This CDR3 has 14 residues. Trimming removed 3 bases from V and 8 bases from J, with 13 bases in between. Germline CDR1 and CDR2: SEHNR and FQNEAQ (reference sequence). CDR3 coding DNA: TGTGCCAGCAGCTTGGTCGAATCCGGGGAAAAACTGTTTTTT. It encodes CASSLVESGEKLFF.

This chain connects TRBV7-7 to TRBJ2-1, with 9 bases fitting TRBD2. J was trimmed by 5 bases and V by 6 bases; bases with no gene match: 5. CDR1 is SSHAT, CDR2 FNYEAQ, per germline (reference sequence). This CDR3 is built from 14 residues. The CDR3 reads CASSLSGRHNEQFF. In DNA, the CDR3 is TGTGCCAGCAGTCTTAGCGGGAGACACAATGAGCAGTTCTTC.

This clonotype was observed a handful of times. This chain uses TRBV27 with TRBJ2-1, with 8 bases aligning to TRBD2. The CDR3 is 15 amino acids. Germline loops: CDR1 MNHEY, CDR2 SMNVEV (reference sequence). V trimming: 3 bases; J trimming: 4 bases; junction bases outside the gene matches: 5. The CDR3 nucleotides are TGTGCCAGCAGTTTTGGTAGCGGGACTTACAATGAGCAGTTCTTC. Protein sequence: CASSFGSGTYNEQFF.

The chain combines TRBV2 with TRBJ2-1, with 10 bases fitting TRBD2. Per the germline V gene, CDR1 is SNHLY and CDR2 is FYNNEI. Trimming cost V 0 bases and J 4 bases; bases outside gene matches: 3. The CDR3 spans 16 residues. The DNA for the CDR3 is TGTGCCAGCAGTGAAGCTAGGACTAGCGGTTACAATGAGCAGTTCTTC. Protein: CASSEARTSGYNEQFF.

The chain has TRBV20-1 and TRBJ2-5; a weak D match, TRBD2 (5 bases). TRBJ2-1 matches the DNA end more closely, so the J call is doubtful. Germline loops: CDR1 DFQATT, CDR2 SNEGSKA (reference sequence). This CDR3 is 12 amino acids long. CDR3: CSASRGYNEQFF. The CDR3 DNA sequence: TGCAGTGCTAGCCGGGGCTACAATGAGCAGTTCTTC.

The J gene is TRBJ2-3, the V gene TRBV5-8; D might be TRBD1 (6 bases). The CDR3 covers 15 residues. Germline CDR1 SGHTS, CDR2 YDEGEE. The V end lost 1 base, the J end lost 2 bases, and 11 bases lay between the germline ends. The DNA of the CDR3 is TGTGCCAGCAGCTTGTACGACAGGCCCACAGATACGCAGTATTTT. This encodes CASSLYDRPTDTQYF.

The chain links TRBV20-1 to TRBJ2-7, with 7 positions matching TRBD2. The assigned J gene may be wrong: the sequence end matches TRBJ2-5 better. The CDR3 is 15 amino acids. The germline V gene has CDR1 DFQATT and CDR2 SNEGSKA (reference sequence). The CDR3 loop reads CSASKGGGGSETQYF. CDR3 coding DNA: TGCAGTGCTAGTAAGGGCGGGGGAGGCTCAGAGACCCAGTACTTC.

This clonotype was seen a few times. The chain has TRBV3-1 and TRBJ2-5, with a tentative D call TRBD1 (6 bases). Trimming took off 8 bases at V and 0 bases at J, with 10 bases between the two ends. This CDR3 contains 13 residues. Germline CDR1 is LGHDT and CDR2 is YNNKEL (reference sequence). CDR3 bases: TGTGCCAGCCGGAGGACAGACCAAGAGACCCAGTACTTC. Protein sequence: CASRRTDQETQYF.

This sequence joins TRBV7-2 and TRBJ2-7; D call uncertain. CDR1 and CDR2 (germline): SGHTA, FQGNSA. The CDR3 runs 13 residues. V lost 5 bases, J lost 6 bases, and 14 bases lay in between. The CDR3 nucleotides read TGTGCCAGCAGCCGAGCCCTAGTCTCCGAGCAGTACTTC. Translation gives CASSRALVSEQYF. Based on the CDR3 plus reference TRBV7-2 and TRBJ2-7, the full variable domain is GAGVSQSPSNKVTEKGKDVELRCDPISGHTALYWYRQSLGQGLEFLIYFQGNSAPDKSGLPSDRFSAERTGGSVSTLTIQRTQQEDSAVYLCASSRALVSEQYFGPGTRLTVT.

The V call is TRBV12-3 or TRBV12-4, the J call TRBJ2-7; 9 bases map to TRBD1. V lost 3 bases to trimming and J lost 6 bases; unmatched junction nucleotides: 6. This CDR3 contains 14 residues. CDR3: CASSFGGQGLEQYF. The CDR3 region has the DNA TGTGCCAGCAGTTTCGGGGGACAGGGCCTCGAGCAGTACTTC.

Notes on this clonotype: Here the CDR3 omits its conserved ending phenylalanine or tryptophan, so a read error is the likely source. This rearrangement joins TRBV2 to TRBJ1-6; D is uncertain. The CDR3 is 13 amino acids. Trimming took off 1 base at V and 9 bases at J, with 7 bases between the two ends. Per germline, CDR1 SNHLY and CDR2 FYNNEI. For the CDR3, the DNA is TGTGCCAGCAGTGAAGGGGAACGTTCACCCCTCCACCTT. Protein: CASSEGERSPLHL.

The gene calls are TRBV7-2 and TRBJ2-1, with TRBD2 matching 10 bases. The CDR3 is 17 amino acids. With 1 base clipped from V and 6 bases from J, the junction kept 9 bases outside the gene matches. Germline V gene lookup returns CDR1 SGHTA and CDR2 FQGNSA. CDR3 sequence (DNA): TGTGCCAGCAGCTTAGTAGGTTCTAGCGGGAGTGCCAATGAGCAGTTCTTC. As protein: CASSLVGSSGSANEQFF.

The chain joins TRBV10-3 to TRBJ2-5; 9 bases map to TRBD2. V dropped 4 bases and J dropped 3; count of bases not matched to a gene: 6. CDR1 and CDR2 (germline): ENHRY, SYGVKD. The CDR3 is made up of 15 amino acids. In DNA, the CDR3 is TGTGCCATCAGTGTGACTAGCGGAGTGGAAGAGACCCAGTACTTC. This encodes CAISVTSGVEETQYF.

This clonotype appeared a few times. J is TRBJ2-3 and V is TRBV4-3; D unresolved. The V and J ends lost 1 base and 6 bases respectively, with 20 bases between them. Germline CDR1 reads LGHNA; CDR2 reads YSLEER. This CDR3 comprises 17 residues. The CDR3 is CASSQVHTDTPRDTQYF. The CDR3 DNA sequence: TGCGCCAGCAGCCAAGTTCACACCGATACCCCGAGGGATACGCAGTATTTT.

This clonotype was seen only a few times. The J gene is TRBJ1-5, the V gene TRBV7-8; a possible D gene is TRBD1 (6 bases). Germline CDR1 and CDR2: SGHVS and FQNEAQ. V lost 6 bases and J lost 6, with 15 bases in between. The CDR3 totals 14 residues. The CDR3 loop is CASSETGAGQPQHF. As DNA, the CDR3 is TGTGCCAGCAGTGAGACAGGAGCGGGTCAGCCCCAGCATTTT.

The V and J genes are TRBV20-1 and TRBJ1-1; no reliable D call. Germline CDR1 and CDR2: DFQATT and SNEGSKA (reference sequence). The CDR3 spans 12 residues. Deletions cut 3 bases from V and 0 bases from J, with 5 bases between. The CDR3 region is CSASDMNTEAFF. In nucleotides, the CDR3 is TGCAGTGCTAGTGATATGAACACTGAAGCTTTCTTT.

In this sample, this clonotype turned up a few times. The CDR3 nucleotides are TGTGCCAGCAGTGGGACCGACAGGAACTATGGCTACACCTTC. This encodes CASSGTDRNYGYTF. This sequence joins TRBV6-1 and TRBJ1-2; weak D call: TRBD1 (6 bases). Trimming stripped 4 bases from V and 2 bases from J, with 11 bases between. Germline lookup yields CDR1 MNHNS and CDR2 SASEGT. This CDR3 has 14 residues.

V is TRBV7-9 and J is TRBJ2-6; the D is unclear. There are 15 residues in the CDR3. The germline V and J ends were trimmed by 5 bases and 4 bases, with 12 bases remaining between them. CDR1 is SEHNR and CDR2 is FQNEAQ in the germline V gene (reference sequence). This chain's CDR3 is CASSPRRTGANVLTF. The CDR3 nucleotides are TGTGCCAGCAGCCCCAGGCGGACGGGGGCCAACGTCCTGACTTTC.